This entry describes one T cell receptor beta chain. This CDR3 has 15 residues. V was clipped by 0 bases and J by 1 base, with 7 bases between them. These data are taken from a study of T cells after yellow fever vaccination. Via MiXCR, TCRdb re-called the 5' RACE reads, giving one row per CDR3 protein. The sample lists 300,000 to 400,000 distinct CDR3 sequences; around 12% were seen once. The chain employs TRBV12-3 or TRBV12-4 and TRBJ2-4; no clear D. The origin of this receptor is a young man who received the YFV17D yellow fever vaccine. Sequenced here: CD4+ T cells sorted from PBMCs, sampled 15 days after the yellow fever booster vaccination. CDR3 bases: TGTGCCAGCAGTTTAGCAGGGATGGCCAAAAACATTCAGTACTTC. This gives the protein CASSLAGMAKNIQYF.